This T cell receptor beta chain comes out of a study of blood T cell repertoires in COVID-19. Trimming took 6 bases from V and 4 from J, leaving 13 bases between them. The CDR3 has 13 amino acids. Germline CDR1 is MDHEN and CDR2 is SYDVKM. Sequencing was performed with immunoSEQ multiplex PCR; in TCRdb, only in-frame clones are kept and a portion is missing. The table has approximately 250,000 clones, approximately 86% seen once; the top ten hold roughly 4.9%. Those enrolled in Seattle joined during active infection and were followed longitudinally afterward. The chain is built from TRBV28 and TRBJ2-7; no firm D call. The origin of this receptor is a woman in her sixties or seventies with COVID-19, enrolled during active disease. The sample was peripheral blood. The CDR3 DNA follows: TGTGCCAGCAGAAGCCCCGGTCGGTACGAGCAGTACTTC. Translated, it gives CASRSPGRYEQYF.